Given below is one T cell receptor beta chain in context. What it recognizes is unknown. Trimming stripped 0 bases from V and 3 bases from J, with 8 bases between. Germline V gene data show CDR1 as SGHNT and CDR2 as YYREEE (reference sequence). This CDR3 has 14 residues. The data derive from a study of coeliac disease. Study-level information: Disease groups: newly diagnosed active, refractory type I, gluten-free-diet controlled. Whole-study findings and limits: According to the authors, this method cannot detect gliadin-specific T cells in an unbiased way. Only 1 of 6 controls, but 9 of 18 coeliac samples, showed published gliadin-specific TRB sequences. Largely private TRB repertoires meant most sequences were sample-unique.

Some clones are missing from TCRdb's copy, which holds only in-frame ones; the method was immunoSEQ multiplex PCR. This table holds several thousand clones, around 60% found once. The sample taken for sequencing was lamina propria lymphocytes from the gut. The chain employs TRBV5-4 and TRBJ2-3; tentative D call: TRBD1 (5 bases). This clonotype was obtained from a woman aged 60-75 years with active celiac disease. CDR3 sequence (DNA): TGTGCCAGCAGCTTGGAGGGGCTTACAGATACGCAGTATTTT. This sequence encodes CASSLEGLTDTQYF.